This record concerns one T cell receptor (beta chain) sequence. Its target is unknown. This entry belongs to a study of post-analysis software for immune sequencing data. Study at large: There were relapsing-remitting, secondary progressive and progressive-relapsing multiple sclerosis among the disease courses included.

Overall study results and limits: Multiple sclerosis patients showed significantly lower normalized Chao1 diversity than controls did. TRBV5-6, TRBV5-1 and TRBV20-1 were among five TRBV segments more frequent in patients than controls. Samples made in the same batch grouped tightly together by F measure.

Carried by the TCR beta cDNA libraries were unique molecular identifiers. Each sample of roughly 0.95 to 10 million input T cells yielded around 500,000 cDNA molecules, so each molecule approximated one T cell. TCRdb passed the PCR reads through MiXCR, listing each CDR3 protein once. The top ten hold under 9% of the sample, which has roughly 400,000 distinct CDR3 sequences, about 40% seen once. CDR3 size: 16 residues. Germline V lookup: CDR1 SGDLS, CDR2 YYNGEE. V lost 3 bases, J lost 3 bases, and 18 bases lay in between. The sample comprised blood. The chain joins TRBV9 to TRBJ1-2; possibly TRBD1 for D (6 bases). The clonotype was recovered from a girl aged 2 to 9 with multiple sclerosis. The CDR3 spells CASSGARDNTYYGYTF. The CDR3 DNA sequence: TGTGCCAGCAGCGGAGCCCGGGACAACACCTACTATGGCTACACCTTC.